Each of the 32 T cell receptor beta chains below was sequenced from the same sample in a study of persistence of HIV-infected CD4 T cells. No antigen has been assigned to these receptors. Anti-CD3/anti-CD28 beads served as a nonspecific positive control stimulus. CD4+ T cells upregulating both CD40 ligand and CD69 were sorted as responding cells. This was the immunoSEQ version 4 assay in survey mode. The assay was immunoSEQ multiplex PCR, and TCRdb's table has in-frame clones only and misses some. The data contain tens of thousands of clones, approximately 90% of them singletons. The specimen comprised CD4+ T cells sorted from PBMCs after roughly 19-hour stimulation, sampled from a patient who received antiretroviral therapy. The receptors derive from an adult man with HIV who was CMV-seropositive.

The gene calls are TRBV4-3 and TRBJ2-6; no clear D gene. CDR3 length: 13 residues. V was shortened by 1 base and J by 10 bases, with 8 bases between the two germline ends. Looked up from germline, CDR1 is LGHNA and CDR2 is YSLEER. The CDR3 DNA is TGCGCCAGCAGCCAAGGTATAAAGAACGTCCTGACTTTC. Protein product: CASSQGIKNVLTF.

This chain's CDR3 is CASSWTGVNDSPLHF. The CDR3 DNA reads TGTGCCAGCAGTTGGACAGGGGTCAATGATTCACCCCTCCACTTT. This sequence joins TRBV28 and TRBJ1-6, with 9 bases lining up with TRBD1. The CDR3 is made up of 15 amino acids. The trim removed 4 bases at V and 8 bases at J, leaving 6 bases unmatched. CDR1 is MDHEN, CDR2 SYDVKM, per germline.

The rearrangement uses TRBV29-1 and TRBJ2-2; TRBD2 might be the D (7 bases). The CDR3 loop spans 14 amino acids. V was cut by 5 bases and J by 8 bases, with 18 bases left in between. Germline CDR1 reads SQVTM; CDR2 reads ANQGSEA. Here the CDR3 DNA reads TGCAGCGTTAGGGGGGGGTTTGGCCCAGGGGAGCTGTTTTTT. This translates into CSVRGGFGPGELFF.

V usage is TRBV5-6 and J usage is TRBJ1-2, with 8 bases fitting TRBD1. V was clipped by 2 bases and J by 7 bases; unmatched bases: 10. CDR3 length: 15 amino acids. Germline V gene lookup returns CDR1 SGHDT and CDR2 YYEEEE. CDR3 nucleotides: TGTGCCAGCAGCTTTACCGGGACAGGACATACTGGCTACACCTTC. Amino acids: CASSFTGTGHTGYTF.

Only a few counts were recorded for this clone. V is TRBV7-2 and J is TRBJ2-1; tentatively, D is TRBD2 (6 bases). V lost 4 bases to trimming and J lost 8 bases, with 21 bases between them. This CDR3 is built from 16 residues. CDR1 and CDR2 from the germline V gene are SGHTA and FQGNSA. Here the CDR3 DNA reads TGTGCCAGCAGCTCCGATACCGGACGGGGGAACCATGAGCAGTTCTTC. Translating gives CASSSDTGRGNHEQFF.

The chain has TRBV14 and TRBJ2-7; D not certain. The V gene's germline CDR1 is SGHDN and CDR2 FVKESK. V lost 2 bases and J 0 bases, leaving 8 bases between the germline ends. The CDR3 consists of 14 residues. The CDR3 DNA reads TGTGCCAGCAGCCAAAACCCTAGCTCCTACGAGCAGTACTTC. As protein: CASSQNPSSYEQYF.

V and J are TRBV6-6 and TRBJ2-7; D is unclear. CDR3 size: 12 residues. Trimming left V 5 bases short and J 5 bases short, with 10 bases between. Germline CDR1 MNHNY, CDR2 SVGAGI (reference sequence). This CDR3 is CASSLTPNEQYF. CDR3 in DNA: TGTGCCAGCAGTCTGACCCCGAACGAGCAGTACTTC.

The chain carries TRBV15 and TRBJ2-3; the D gene is possibly TRBD2 (5 bases). Germline CDR1 LNHNV, CDR2 YYDKDF (reference sequence). V was pared by 1 base and J by 5 bases, with 19 bases between. The CDR3 spans 17 residues. The CDR3 nucleotides read TGTGCCACCAGCAGAGCCCCGGGGATCAGCAGTGGAGATACGCAGTATTTT. Translated: CATSRAPGISSGDTQYF.

J is TRBJ1-6 and V is TRBV7-9; D unresolved. Looked up from germline, CDR1 is SEHNR and CDR2 is FQNEAQ (reference sequence). Trimming removed 4 bases at V and 9 bases at J, with 10 bases between. CDR3 size: 13 residues. CDR3 sequence: CASSYPSASPLHF. CDR3 bases: TGTGCCAGCAGCTATCCTTCAGCTTCACCCCTCCACTTT.

The V and J genes are TRBV9 and TRBJ2-2; D not certain. The CDR3 has 13 amino acids. Trimming pared 0 bases from V and 6 bases from J, leaving 6 bases between. From germline, CDR1 is SGDLS and CDR2 YYNGEE. CDR3 protein: CASSVDQAGELFF. In DNA, the CDR3 is TGTGCCAGCAGCGTAGATCAGGCCGGGGAGCTGTTTTTT. The full variable domain, with the rest looked up from reference TRBV9 and TRBJ2-2, is DSGVTQTPKHLITATGQRVTLRCSPRSGDLSVYWYQQSLDQGLQFLIQYYNGEERAKGNILERFSAQQFPDLHSELNLSSLELGDSALYFCASSVDQAGELFFGEGSRLTVL.

The gene calls are TRBV6-2 or TRBV6-3 and TRBJ1-5; unclear D gene. The CDR3 is made up of 14 amino acids. Trimming stripped 2 bases from V and 4 bases from J, with 9 bases between. CDR1 MNHEY and CDR2 SVGEGT come from the germline V gene. The CDR3 nucleotides are TGTGCCAGCAGTTACACGGTGGATAATCAGCCCCAGCATTTT. It yields the protein CASSYTVDNQPQHF.

The rearrangement links TRBV29-1 to TRBJ2-7, with TRBD1 matching 10 bases. The CDR3 sequence is 13 residues long. The J segment lost 4 bases and the V segment lost 4 bases, leaving 4 bases of the junction unmatched. Per germline, CDR1 SQVTM and CDR2 ANQGSEA. CDR3 bases: TGCAGCGTTGGACAGGGGGCTTCGTACGAGCAGTACTTC. Translation gives CSVGQGASYEQYF.

V is TRBV10-3 and J is TRBJ1-2; tentative D call: TRBD1 (6 bases). The V gene lost 10 bases and the J gene lost 4 bases, with 19 bases spanning the gap. From germline, CDR1 is ENHRY and CDR2 SYGVKD. This CDR3 has 14 residues. CDR3 region: CATATGQWGYGYTF. The CDR3 nucleotides read TGTGCCACCGCTACAGGGCAATGGGGCTATGGCTACACCTTC.

The chain couples TRBV7-8 to TRBJ1-3, with D hard to call. V was trimmed by 1 base and J by 9 bases, leaving 4 bases between them. This CDR3 has 11 residues. Per the germline V gene, CDR1 is SGHVS and CDR2 is FQNEAQ. The CDR3, as DNA: TGTGCCAGCAGCTTAGGGGCCACCATATATTTT. The encoded protein is CASSLGATIYF.

This rearrangement joins TRBV5-1 to TRBJ1-6, with TRBD1 matching over 8 bases. With 4 bases clipped from V and 10 bases from J, the junction kept 10 bases outside the gene matches. The CDR3 runs 15 residues. In germline, CDR1 is SGHRS, CDR2 YFSETQ. The CDR3 region is CASSPGQGSSSPLHF. CDR3 DNA sequence: TGCGCCAGCAGCCCTGGACAGGGAAGTAGCTCACCCCTCCACTTT.

This chain uses TRBV7-9 with TRBJ2-7; D perhaps matches TRBD2 (5 bases). CDR1 is SEHNR and CDR2 is FQNEAQ in the germline V gene (reference sequence). This CDR3 is 13 amino acids long. Trimming removed 0 bases from V and 12 bases from J, with 15 bases in between. CDR3 in amino acids: CASSLAPSSEGYF. CDR3 nucleotide sequence: TGTGCCAGCAGCTTAGCGCCTAGCTCCGAGGGGTACTTC.

This clone was counted a single time. The chain employs TRBV5-5 and TRBJ2-7, with 15 positions matching TRBD2. Germline CDR1 SGHKS, CDR2 YYEKEE (reference sequence). V gave up 3 bases and J gave up 1 base; unmatched junction bases: 2. The CDR3 extends over 16 amino acids. The CDR3 is CASSYGLAGGSYEQYF. In nucleotides, the CDR3 is TGTGCCAGCAGCTATGGACTAGCGGGAGGGTCCTACGAGCAGTACTTC.

The gene calls are TRBV5-1 and TRBJ2-5; D assignment may be TRBD1 or TRBD2 (5 bases each). This CDR3 has 14 amino acids. Looked up from germline, CDR1 is SGHRS and CDR2 is YFSETQ. Between the trimmed V and J ends, which lost 4 bases and 4 bases, there was a span of 14 bases. The CDR3 here is CASSPGAGTETQYF. Here the CDR3 DNA reads TGCGCCAGCAGCCCCGGGGCCGGGACAGAGACCCAGTACTTC.

The chain is built from TRBV5-5 and TRBJ1-4; D gene unclear. Germline CDR1 is SGHKS and CDR2 is YYEKEE (reference sequence). The CDR3 sequence is 14 residues long. Trimming removed 4 bases at V and 3 bases at J, with 10 bases between. This CDR3 reads CASSPGWANEKLFF. The CDR3 DNA sequence: TGTGCCAGCAGCCCCGGTTGGGCTAATGAAAAACTGTTTTTT.

The rearrangement joins TRBV6-4 to TRBJ2-3; 8 nucleotides agree with TRBD2. This CDR3 contains 15 residues. Germline V gene lookup returns CDR1 MRHNA and CDR2 SNTAGT. V dropped 3 bases and J dropped 0; count of bases not matched to a gene: 2. The CDR3, as DNA: TGTGCCAGCAGTGATTTAGCGGGAAGCACAGATACGCAGTATTTT. As protein: CASSDLAGSTDTQYF.

This chain uses TRBV27 with TRBJ2-3; 10 bases are shared with TRBD1. From germline, CDR1 is MNHEY and CDR2 SMNVEV (reference sequence). The CDR3 is 14 residues long. Trimming took 5 bases from V and 5 from J; bases not matched to a gene: 4. The CDR3 region has the DNA TGTGCCAGCAGTAAGGACAGGGGGATAGATACGCAGTATTTT. Its protein product is CASSKDRGIDTQYF.

J is TRBJ2-5 and V is TRBV6-5; D is possibly TRBD1 (7 bases). Germline V gene lookup returns CDR1 MNHEY and CDR2 SVGAGI. This CDR3 is 14 amino acids long. Trimming took 2 bases from V and 4 from J, leaving 11 bases between them. The CDR3 is CASSYGQGGETQYF. In DNA form, the CDR3 reads TGTGCCAGCAGTTACGGGCAGGGGGGAGAGACCCAGTACTTC.

The rearrangement links TRBV30 to TRBJ2-1, with 10 nucleotides matching TRBD2. Germline CDR1 GTSNPN, CDR2 SVGIG (reference sequence). V gave up 5 bases and J gave up 5 bases; unmatched junction bases: 9. This CDR3 is 15 amino acids long. CDR3 sequence: CAWRQLAGINNEQFF. CDR3 coding DNA: TGTGCCTGGCGCCAACTAGCGGGAATAAACAATGAGCAGTTCTTC. The full variable domain, with the rest looked up from reference TRBV30 and TRBJ2-1, is SQTIHQWPATLVQPVGSPLSLECTVEGTSNPNLYWYRQAAGRGLQLLFYSVGIGQISSEVPQNLSASRPQDRQFILSSKKLLLSDSGFYLCAWRQLAGINNEQFFGPGTRLTVL.

The chain employs TRBV6-5 and TRBJ2-6, with 7 bases that match TRBD1. Germline trimming cut 7 bases from V and 2 bases from J; bases unmatched to any gene: 5. Germline V gives CDR1 MNHEY, CDR2 SVGAGI. The CDR3 covers 15 residues. The CDR3 nucleotides are TGTGCCAGCACCGCGACAGGGACTGGGGCCAACGTCCTGACTTTC. Residues: CASTATGTGANVLTF.

The rearrangement links TRBV9 to TRBJ2-3, with 7 nucleotides matching TRBD2. From germline, CDR1 is SGDLS and CDR2 YYNGEE. Trimming removed 0 bases from V and 6 bases from J; junction bases left unmatched: 7. This CDR3 comprises 15 residues. The CDR3 DNA reads TGTGCCAGCAGCGTAGAGAGCGGGACGGGGGATACGCAGTATTTT. Amino acids: CASSVESGTGDTQYF.

V gene TRBV27 combines with J gene TRBJ1-1, with a possible D match to TRBD1 (5 bases). The CDR3 consists of 14 residues. V was pared by 8 bases and J by 0 bases, with 13 bases between. Germline V gene data show CDR1 as MNHEY and CDR2 as SMNVEV (reference sequence). The CDR3 protein is CASGGRRMNTEAFF. The CDR3 nucleotides are TGTGCCAGCGGGGGACGGCGGATGAACACTGAAGCTTTCTTT.

V and J are TRBV6-5 and TRBJ1-1; 7 nucleotides agree with TRBD1. Germline V gene sequence: CDR1 MNHEY, CDR2 SVGAGI. This CDR3 is 15 amino acids long. After removal of 7 bases from V and 8 bases from J, the junction contained 16 bases not matched to a gene. This CDR3 is CASILRQGFGKEAFF. The CDR3 bases are TGTGCCAGCATCCTACGACAGGGCTTTGGGAAGGAAGCTTTCTTT.

The chain has TRBV7-2 and TRBJ1-1, with a possible D match to TRBD1 (6 bases). The V gene's germline CDR1 is SGHTA and CDR2 FQGNSA. The CDR3 is made up of 15 amino acids. V lost 1 base and J 3 bases, leaving 12 bases between the germline ends. This CDR3 is CASSLGRGLDTEAFF. As DNA, the CDR3 is TGTGCCAGCAGCTTAGGTAGGGGGTTGGACACTGAAGCTTTCTTT. The entire variable domain, with the rest obtained from reference TRBV7-2 and TRBJ1-1, is as follows: GAGVSQSPSNKVTEKGKDVELRCDPISGHTALYWYRQSLGQGLEFLIYFQGNSAPDKSGLPSDRFSAERTGGSVSTLTIQRTQQEDSAVYLCASSLGRGLDTEAFFGQGTRLTVV.

This chain connects TRBV6-5 to TRBJ2-5; no clear D gene. CDR1 MNHEY and CDR2 SVGAGI come from the germline V gene. V was pared by 6 bases and J by 1 base, with 9 bases between. CDR3 length: 13 residues. The CDR3 region is CASRGRTQETQYF. CDR3 coding DNA: TGTGCCAGCAGAGGACGGACCCAAGAGACCCAGTACTTC.

This clone has just one count. V and J are TRBV3-1 (or the pseudogene TRBV3-2) and TRBJ1-6; 10 positions agree with TRBD1. The CDR3 totals 15 residues. Germline CDR1 reads LGHDT; CDR2 reads YNNKEL (reference sequence). With 4 bases clipped from V and 9 bases from J, the junction kept 6 bases outside the gene matches. Written as DNA, the CDR3 is TGTGCCAGCAGCCCCGGGACAGGGGCGCGTTCACCCCTCCACTTT. Translation gives CASSPGTGARSPLHF.

The genes are TRBV6-5 and TRBJ2-7, with 9 positions matching TRBD1. Unmatched junction bases numbered 8, after V lost 5 bases and J lost 6 bases. CDR1 and CDR2 from the germline V gene are MNHEY and SVGAGI. The CDR3 has 14 residues. This chain's CDR3 is CASSPGQGFFEQYF. Written as DNA, the CDR3 is TGTGCCAGCAGTCCCGGACAGGGGTTTTTCGAGCAGTACTTC.

This clone was observed a few times. V usage is TRBV10-3 and J usage is TRBJ1-6, with D tentatively TRBD1 (6 bases). In germline, CDR1 is ENHRY, CDR2 SYGVKD. The V end lost 4 bases, the J end lost 8 bases, and 12 bases lay between the germline ends. This CDR3 comprises 14 residues. The CDR3 coding sequence is TGTGCCATCAGTGGAACAGGGAGAGATTCACCCCTCCACTTT. It encodes CAISGTGRDSPLHF.